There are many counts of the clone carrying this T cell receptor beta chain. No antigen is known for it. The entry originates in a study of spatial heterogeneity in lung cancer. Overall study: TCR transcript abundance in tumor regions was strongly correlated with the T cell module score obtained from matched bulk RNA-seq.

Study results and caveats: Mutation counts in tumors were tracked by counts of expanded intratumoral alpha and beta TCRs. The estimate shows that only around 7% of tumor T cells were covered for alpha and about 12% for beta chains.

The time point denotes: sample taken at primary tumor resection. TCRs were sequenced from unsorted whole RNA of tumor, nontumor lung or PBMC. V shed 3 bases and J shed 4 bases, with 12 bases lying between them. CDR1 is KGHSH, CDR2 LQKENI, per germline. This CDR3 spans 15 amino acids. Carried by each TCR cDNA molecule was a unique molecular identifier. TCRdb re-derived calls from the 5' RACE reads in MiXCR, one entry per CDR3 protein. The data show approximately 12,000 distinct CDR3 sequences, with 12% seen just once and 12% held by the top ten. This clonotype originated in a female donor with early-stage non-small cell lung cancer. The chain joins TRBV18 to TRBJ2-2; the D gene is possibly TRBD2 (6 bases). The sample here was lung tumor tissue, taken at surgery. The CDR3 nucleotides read TGTGCCAGCTCACCCGGGACTCACTCCACCGGGGAGCTGTTTTTT. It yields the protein CASSPGTHSTGELFF.